Listed below are T cell receptor beta chains from one sample, sequenced in a study of cytotoxic CD8 clonotypes in ibrutinib-treated CLL. The protocol was immunoSEQ multiplex PCR, while the TCRdb copy is restricted to in-frame clones and leaves out a portion. Seen here are some 310,000 clones, around four fifths observed once, and the top ten hold about 6.7%. The sequencing used PBMCs, collected before ibrutinib treatment. The receptors here all came from a human donor with chronic lymphocytic leukemia. The CDR3 runs from the conserved cysteine through the conserved F or W. D genes are given only for firm matches. Not every row has a clone size; where given, it reads once, few, many or a size class.

clone size,V gene,D gene,J gene,CDR3 protein,CDR3 DNA
NA,TRBV2,TRBD2,TRBJ2-7,CAIAWTSIYEQYF,TGTGCGATCGCCTGGACTAGCATCTACGAGCAGTACTTC
NA,TRBV5-1,TRBD2,TRBJ2-3,CASRPPSGESTDTQYF,TGCGCCAGCAGACCCCCTAGCGGAGAGAGCACAGATACGCAGTATTTT
NA,TRBV27,NA,TRBJ1-5,CASSDGFSNQPQHF,TGTGCCAGCAGTGACGGGTTTAGCAATCAGCCCCAGCATTTT
NA,TRBV7-6,TRBD2,TRBJ2-1,CASSLGGSYYNEQFF,TGTGCCAGCAGCTTAGGCGGGAGCTACTACAATGAGCAGTTCTTC
NA,TRBV9,TRBD2,TRBJ2-2,CASSLTTSGTGGELFF,TGTGCCAGCAGCCTCACGACTAGCGGGACTGGCGGGGAGCTGTTTTTT
NA,TRBV5-1,NA,TRBJ2-7,CASSSTVYEQYF,TGCGCCAGCAGCTCGACGGTCTACGAGCAGTACTTC
NA,TRBV4-1,NA,TRBJ1-2,CASSHDFYGYTF,TGCGCCAGCAGCCATGACTTCTATGGCTACACCTTC
NA,TRBV7-9,NA,TRBJ2-1,CATPRNNEQFF,TGTGCCACCCCCAGAAACAATGAGCAGTTCTTC
NA,TRBV7-9,NA,TRBJ2-7,CASSIGPGYEQYF,TGTGCCAGCAGCATAGGACCAGGCTACGAGCAGTACTTC
NA,TRBV19,NA,TRBJ2-5,CASSIRGFETQYF,TGTGCCAGTAGTATCAGGGGTTTTGAGACCCAGTACTTC
NA,TRBV18,NA,TRBJ2-7,CASSPQSISDEQYF,TGTGCCAGCTCACCGCAAAGCATAAGCGACGAGCAGTACTTC
NA,TRBV7-3,NA,TRBJ1-1,CASSSTNTEAFF,TGTGCCAGCAGCTCCACGAACACTGAAGCTTTCTTT
NA,TRBV27,NA,TRBJ2-7,CASSFSQGGYEQYF,TGTGCCAGCAGTTTCAGTCAGGGAGGCTACGAGCAGTACTTC
NA,TRBV27,NA,TRBJ1-2,CASTPLGAEFYGYTF,TGTGCCAGCACTCCCCTAGGGGCAGAATTCTATGGCTACACCTTC
NA,TRBV11-2,TRBD1,TRBJ2-7,CASSLAELGQGYEQYF,TGTGCCAGCAGCCTTGCCGAACTAGGACAGGGCTACGAGCAGTACTTC
once,TRBV7-9,NA,TRBJ1-4,CASSSSSGEKLFF,TGTGCCAGCAGTTCCTCGAGCGGGGAAAAACTGTTTTTT
NA,TRBV7-8,NA,TRBJ2-5,CASSPTVQGTQYF,TGTGCCAGCAGCCCGACCGTCCAAGGGACCCAGTACTTC
NA,TRBV15,TRBD2,TRBJ2-1,CATSYTRGGNEQFF,TGTGCCACCAGCTATACTCGCGGGGGAAATGAGCAGTTCTTC
NA,TRBV7-8,TRBD2,TRBJ2-3,CASSLVLAGDGSTDTQYF,TGTGCCAGCAGCTTGGTCCTAGCGGGAGATGGGTCCACAGATACGCAGTATTTT
NA,TRBV19,NA,TRBJ2-7,CASSVLGAGTVHEQYF,TGTGCCAGTAGTGTGCTTGGAGCGGGCACCGTCCACGAGCAGTACTTC
few,TRBV9,TRBD1,TRBJ1-4,CASSVGGTGSNEKLFF,TGTGCCAGCAGCGTAGGGGGGACAGGGTCTAATGAAAAACTGTTTTTT
NA,TRBV14,NA,TRBJ2-7,CASSQDSRYEQYF,TGTGCCAGCAGCCAAGATTCCCGCTACGAGCAGTACTTC
NA,TRBV7-9,TRBD2,TRBJ2-1,CASSTGLAGSSSYNEQFF,TGTGCCAGCAGCACCGGACTAGCGGGCTCTAGCTCCTACAATGAGCAGTTCTTC
NA,TRBV25-1,TRBD2,TRBJ2-7,CASRGTSGTYEQYF,TGTGCCAGCAGGGGGACTAGCGGGACGTACGAGCAGTACTTC
NA,TRBV27,NA,TRBJ2-3,CASSLRVGADTQYF,TGTGCCAGCAGTTTGCGGGTGGGGGCGGATACGCAGTATTTT
few,TRBV29-1,NA,TRBJ1-1,CSESNLNTEAFF,TGCAGCGAATCAAACCTGAACACTGAAGCTTTCTTT
NA,TRBV6-5,NA,TRBJ1-4,CASSYGWGREKLFF,TGTGCCAGCAGTTACGGGTGGGGACGTGAAAAACTGTTTTTT
NA,TRBV7-3,TRBD1,TRBJ2-7,CASSLQGGGSYEQYF,TGTGCCAGCAGCTTACAAGGGGGCGGCTCCTACGAGCAGTACTTC
NA,TRBV30,NA,TRBJ1-1,CAWSKEVGGTEAFF,TGTGCCTGGAGTAAGGAAGTCGGCGGCACTGAAGCTTTCTTT
NA,TRBV10-3,NA,TRBJ1-5,CAISRDLNQPQHF,TGTGCCATCAGTCGGGACCTCAATCAGCCCCAGCATTTT
NA,TRBV5-4,NA,TRBJ2-1,CASSLDTSSYNEQFF,TGTGCCAGCAGCTTGGATACGAGCTCCTACAATGAGCAGTTCTTC
NA,TRBV27,NA,TRBJ2-7,CASRDSSSYEQYF,TGTGCCAGCCGGGACTCGAGCTCCTACGAGCAGTACTTC